This T cell receptor beta chain was identified in a study of blood T cell repertoires in COVID-19. Study-level background: Samples of COVID-19 (acute and convalescent) were obtained from the United States, Italy and Spain. The analysed material was cDNA or gDNA that came from T cells, B-cell-depleted T cells, or PBMCs.

As handled by the study authors: Quantification of nucleated cells was approximated via reference gene primer amplification. This table comes from immunoSEQ multiplex PCR, and its TCRdb copy is limited to in-frame clones, with some not included. V and J calls and clone size come straight from that table; D and trimming were deduced from the DNA. Seen here are around 430,000 clones, around 88% observed once, and the top ten hold over 9.5%. Trimming shortened V by 0 bases and J by 8 bases, and 13 bases separated the two germline ends. CDR3 size: 15 residues. The germline V gene encodes CDR1 SNHLY and CDR2 FYNNEI. Recruited during active infection, patients (from Seattle) were subsequently followed longitudinally.

The rearrangement uses TRBV2 and TRBJ1-4; D possibly corresponds to TRBD1 (6 bases). The TCR comes from a woman aged 45-60 years with COVID-19, enrolled during active disease. The source material was peripheral blood. CDR3 residues: CASSEAQGLGEKLFF. The CDR3 DNA reads as TGTGCCAGCAGTGAAGCGCAGGGGCTGGGAGAAAAACTGTTTTTT.